This TCR beta chain was recovered during a study of cytomegalovirus exposure and HLA in healthy donors. The CDR3 sequence is 14 residues long. CDR1 SGHAT and CDR2 FQNNGV come from the germline V gene. Trimming took off 4 bases at V and 4 bases at J, with 11 bases between the two ends. Broader study findings: Accounts indicate the classifier identified cytomegalovirus status with strong specificity and sensitivity.

A word on this clone: Antigen unknown.

Primers included in the PCR were 60 Vbeta and 13 Jbeta primers. TCRdb keeps only in-frame clones here, not all; method: immunoSEQ multiplex PCR. This sample has 170,000 or so clones; around four fifths occur once, and the top ten carry more than 1.5%. Source material: PBMCs. V usage is TRBV11-2 and J usage is TRBJ1-3, with D possibly being TRBD1 (6 bases). This TCR derives from a young man in good health and CMV-seronegative. The CDR3 sequence is CASSSMGAGNTIYF. CDR3 nucleotides: TGTGCCAGCAGCTCAATGGGGGCGGGAAACACCATATATTTT.